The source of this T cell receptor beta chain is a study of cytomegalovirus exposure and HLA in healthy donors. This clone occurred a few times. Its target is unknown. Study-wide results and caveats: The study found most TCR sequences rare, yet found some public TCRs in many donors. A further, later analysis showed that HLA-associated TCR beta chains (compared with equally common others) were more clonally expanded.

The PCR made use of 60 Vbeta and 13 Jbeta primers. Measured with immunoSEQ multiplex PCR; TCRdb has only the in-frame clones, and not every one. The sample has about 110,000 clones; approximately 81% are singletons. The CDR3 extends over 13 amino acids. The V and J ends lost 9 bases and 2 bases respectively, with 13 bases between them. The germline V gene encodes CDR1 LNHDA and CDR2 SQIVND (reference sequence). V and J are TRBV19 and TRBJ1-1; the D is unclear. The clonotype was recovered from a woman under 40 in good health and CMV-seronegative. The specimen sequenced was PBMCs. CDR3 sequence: CASAGRRNTEAFF. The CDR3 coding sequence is TGTGCCAGCGCCGGGAGGAGAAACACTGAAGCTTTCTTT.